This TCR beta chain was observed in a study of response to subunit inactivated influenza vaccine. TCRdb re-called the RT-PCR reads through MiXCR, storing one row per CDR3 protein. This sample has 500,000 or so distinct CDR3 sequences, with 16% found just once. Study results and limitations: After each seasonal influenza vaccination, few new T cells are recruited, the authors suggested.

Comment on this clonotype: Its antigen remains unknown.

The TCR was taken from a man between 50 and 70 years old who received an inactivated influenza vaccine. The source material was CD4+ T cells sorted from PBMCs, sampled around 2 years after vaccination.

CDR3 residues: CASSSGLVKETQYF. In DNA form, the CDR3 reads TGTGCCAGCAGTTCGGGACTAGTTAAAGAGACCCAGTACTTC. The chain links TRBV12-3 or TRBV12-4 to TRBJ2-5; TRBD2 matches 8 bases. V dropped 4 bases and J dropped 3; count of bases not matched to a gene: 4. CDR3 length: 14 amino acids.